Presented here are 28 T cell receptor beta chains from one specimen sequenced in a study of cytomegalovirus exposure and HLA in healthy donors. Amplification used 60 Vbeta primers and 13 Jbeta primers. Clones were sequenced by immunoSEQ multiplex PCR, and TCRdb holds only the in-frame ones, with some missing. Of around 180,000 clones detected, 85% appear once; the ten largest clones hold 1%. Sequenced input: PBMCs. The receptors were gathered from a boy between 2 and 10 years old in good health and CMV-seronegative.

The chain carries TRBV2 and TRBJ2-2, with 9 bases lining up with TRBD1. There are 14 residues in the CDR3. The V and J ends lost 6 bases and 4 bases, in that order; junction bases with no gene match: 3. Germline V gene lookup returns CDR1 SNHLY and CDR2 FYNNEI. CDR3 sequence: CASSRDRVTGELFF. As DNA, the CDR3 is TGTGCCAGCAGCCGGGACAGGGTCACCGGGGAGCTGTTTTTT.

The V and J genes are TRBV27 and TRBJ1-2, with TRBD1 identical over 10 bases. Germline assignment: CDR1 MNHEY and CDR2 SMNVEV (reference sequence). Trimming at V came to 4 bases and at J to 4 bases, leaving 6 bases not matched to a gene. CDR3 length equals 15 residues. In DNA, the CDR3 is TGTGCCAGCAGTTCCACGGGACAGGGGTTCTATGGCTACACCTTC. Protein sequence: CASSSTGQGFYGYTF.

The chain is built from TRBV28 and TRBJ2-3, with 10 bases that match TRBD1. V was clipped by 5 bases and J by 4 bases; unmatched bases: 6. Germline V gene data show CDR1 as MDHEN and CDR2 as SYDVKM. The CDR3 sequence is 15 residues long. This CDR3 reads CASSPGQGGADTQYF. Written as DNA, the CDR3 is TGTGCCAGCAGTCCCGGACAGGGGGGCGCAGATACGCAGTATTTT.

V usage is TRBV7-9 and J usage is TRBJ1-1; unclear D gene. Between the trimmed V and J ends, which lost 2 bases and 1 base, there was a span of 5 bases. CDR1 and CDR2 from the germline V gene are SEHNR and FQNEAQ (reference sequence). This CDR3 contains 13 residues. DNA for the CDR3: TGTGCCAGCAGCTTAACGGGGAACACTGAAGCTTTCTTT. Amino acids: CASSLTGNTEAFF.

This clone has more than one count but fewer than ten. The genes are TRBV21-1 and TRBJ1-5; the table's D call, TRBD1, was not checked against the DNA. TRBV21-1 is given as a pseudogene. The CDR3 covers 15 residues. CDR3 in DNA: TGTGCCAGCAAATCAGACAATTATAGCAATCAGCCCCAGCATTTT. It yields the protein CASKSDNYSNQPQHF.

The chain uses TRBV5-1 and TRBJ1-1; 8 bases align to TRBD1. Unmatched junction bases numbered 5, after V lost 0 bases and J lost 4 bases. The CDR3 sequence is 15 residues long. CDR1 is SGHRS, CDR2 YFSETQ, per germline. In DNA form, the CDR3 reads TGCGCCAGCAGCTTGGACCCAGGGGGCACCACTGAAGCTTTCTTT. It encodes CASSLDPGGTTEAFF.

In this sample, this clone turned up once. The chain carries TRBV27 and TRBJ1-3; TRBD1 is a possible D gene (6 bases). Trimming removed 6 bases from V and 4 bases from J, with 10 bases in between. This CDR3 region has 13 residues. Per germline, CDR1 MNHEY and CDR2 SMNVEV (reference sequence). The CDR3 coding sequence is TGTGCCAGCAGCTCAGGGGTAGGAAACACCATATATTTT. It translates to CASSSGVGNTIYF.

The V call is TRBV5-1, the J call TRBJ1-5; 11 bases map to TRBD1. Per germline, CDR1 SGHRS and CDR2 YFSETQ. J lost 6 bases, V lost 0 bases, and 2 bases had no gene match. The CDR3 covers 15 residues. DNA for the CDR3: TGCGCCAGCAGCTTGGGGACAGGGGGCGGTCAGCCCCAGCATTTT. Amino acids: CASSLGTGGGQPQHF.

The genes are TRBV4-1 and TRBJ2-4, with 7 bases identical to TRBD1. Germline V CDR1 and CDR2: MGHRA, YSYEKL. Trimming cost V 2 bases and J 3 bases; bases outside gene matches: 4. The CDR3 extends over 15 amino acids. CDR3 amino acids: CASSQPDRFKNIQYF. The DNA for the CDR3 is TGCGCCAGCAGCCAACCGGACAGGTTCAAAAACATTCAGTACTTC.

The chain recombines TRBV9 with TRBJ2-5; D may be TRBD2 (5 bases). The CDR3 is 14 residues long. Germline-derived CDR1 and CDR2 are SGDLS and YYNGEE. Trimming pared 0 bases from V and 11 bases from J, leaving 17 bases between. This CDR3 is CASSVGPGLREQYF. CDR3 DNA: TGTGCCAGCAGCGTAGGTCCGGGTCTGAGGGAGCAGTACTTC.

The rearrangement joins TRBV21-1 to TRBJ2-7; the table's D call TRBD1 went unverified against the DNA. TRBV21-1 is labeled a pseudogene. The CDR3 consists of 16 residues. The CDR3 nucleotides are TGTGCCAGCAGCAAAGACGGCAGGGAAAGCTCCTACGAGCAGTACGTC. It translates to CASSKDGRESSYEQYV.

The chain carries TRBV4-1 and TRBJ2-1; 15 bases are shared with TRBD2. The CDR3 totals 19 residues. Germline CDR1 MGHRA, CDR2 YSYEKL. Losses at the gene ends were 4 bases for V and 2 bases for J; bases not matched to a gene: 9. The CDR3 DNA sequence: TGCGCCAGCAGCCCAGGAGGACTAGCGGGAGGGGGGCCCTACAATGAGCAGTTCTTC. The encoded protein is CASSPGGLAGGGPYNEQFF.

The chain links TRBV21-1 to TRBJ2-7; whether TRBD1, the table's D call, matches the DNA was not checked. TRBV21-1 is shown as a pseudogene. The CDR3 length is 17 residues. The DNA for the CDR3 is TGTGCCAGCAGCAAATTTTATTGGACAGAAAAAGACTACGAGCAGTACGTC. It translates to CASSKFYWTEKDYEQYV.

About this clone: At one of its ends the junction is not consistent with the germline gene, which may arise from a read error. This sequence joins TRBV7-9 and TRBJ2-7; tentatively, D is TRBD1 (5 bases). There are 14 residues in the CDR3. CDR1 and CDR2 from the germline V gene are SEHNR and FQNEAQ (reference sequence). CDR3 amino acids: CSSSLVSRVNEQYF. CDR3 bases: TGTTCCAGCAGCTTAGTTAGCAGGGTGAACGAGCAGTACTTC.

For this clone: A read error may account for a junction end that differs from germline. The chain uses TRBV2 and TRBJ2-4; no clear D gene. The germline V gene encodes CDR1 SNHLY and CDR2 FYNNEI. The length of the CDR3 is 14 residues. This chain's CDR3 is CASTEKLAKNIQYF. DNA of the CDR3: TGTGCCAGCACTGAAAAACTAGCCAAAAACATTCAGTACTTC.

V gene TRBV7-9 combines with J gene TRBJ1-2; TRBD1 is a possible D gene (6 bases). CDR3 length: 16 amino acids. Germline assignment: CDR1 SEHNR and CDR2 FQNEAQ (reference sequence). Trimming removed 1 base from V and 6 bases from J, with 18 bases in between. The CDR3 spells CASSLGAHGGQDGYTF. The DNA for the CDR3 is TGTGCCAGCAGCTTAGGGGCCCACGGGGGGCAGGATGGCTACACCTTC.

V and J are TRBV5-1 and TRBJ2-3; 8 bases are shared with TRBD2. CDR3 length equals 14 residues. Germline V gene sequence: CDR1 SGHRS, CDR2 YFSETQ. V shed 3 bases and J 2 bases; nucleotides not matched to a gene: 2. The CDR3 reads CASSWGLDTDTQYF. CDR3 coding DNA: TGCGCCAGCAGCTGGGGACTAGACACAGATACGCAGTATTTT.

CDR3 coding DNA: TGCGCCAGCAGCTCGCGGACTAGCGACACAGATACGCAGTATTTT. Its protein product is CASSSRTSDTDTQYF. The V call is TRBV5-1, the J call TRBJ2-3; 9 bases map to TRBD2. This CDR3 contains 15 residues. The J segment lost 2 bases and the V segment lost 3 bases, leaving 4 bases of the junction unmatched. Per the germline V gene, CDR1 is SGHRS and CDR2 is YFSETQ.

The chain links TRBV7-9 to TRBJ1-4; unclear D gene. V dropped 5 bases and J dropped 10 bases, with 23 bases sitting between them. The CDR3 runs 16 residues. Looked up from germline, CDR1 is SEHNR and CDR2 is FQNEAQ (reference sequence). Here the CDR3 reads CASSPGEWVREGKLFF. In nucleotides, the CDR3 is TGTGCCAGCAGCCCCGGGGAGTGGGTTCGAGAGGGAAAACTGTTTTTT.

This clone was observed once. This chain connects TRBV6-6 to TRBJ1-1, with 8 bases matching TRBD1. Germline V gene sequence: CDR1 MNHNY, CDR2 SVGAGI (reference sequence). The ends lost 4 bases at V and 5 bases at J; junction bases unmatched: 9. CDR3 length: 15 residues. CDR3 region: CASSSTRGRETEAFF. In DNA, the CDR3 is TGTGCCAGCAGTTCAACCAGGGGGCGCGAAACTGAAGCTTTCTTT.

The gene calls are TRBV5-8 and TRBJ2-7, with TRBD2 matching over 14 bases. The CDR3 loop spans 15 amino acids. Germline V CDR1 and CDR2: SGHTS, YDEGEE. V was pared by 4 bases and J by 9 bases, with 9 bases of the junction left unmatched. CDR3: CASSLGLAGEGRQYF. For the CDR3, the DNA is TGTGCCAGCAGCCTGGGACTAGCGGGAGAGGGCCGGCAGTACTTC.

The genes are TRBV4-1 and TRBJ1-1; 7 nucleotides align to TRBD1. The junction had 6 bases not matched to a gene; V was cut back by 4 bases and J by 1 base. CDR1 and CDR2 (germline): MGHRA, YSYEKL. This CDR3 has 15 residues. The CDR3 DNA is TGCGCCAGCAGCCGAGGCTCAGGGGGGAACACTGAAGCTTTCTTT. This sequence encodes CASSRGSGGNTEAFF.

This chain joins TRBV28 and TRBJ2-7, with 10 bases matching TRBD1. This CDR3 is 14 amino acids long. Per the germline V gene, CDR1 is MDHEN and CDR2 is SYDVKM. V shed 6 bases and J 0 bases; nucleotides not matched to a gene: 2. DNA for the CDR3: TGTGCCAGCAGACGGGACAGGGGCTCCTACGAGCAGTACTTC. Translated, it gives CASRRDRGSYEQYF. Full variable domain (rest looked up from reference TRBV28 and TRBJ2-7): DVKVTQSSRYLVKRTGEKVFLECVQDMDHENMFWYRQDPGLGLRLIYFSYDVKMKEKGDIPEGYSVSREKKERFSLILESASTNQTSMYLCASRRDRGSYEQYFGPGTRLTVT.

The chain has TRBV4-1 and TRBJ1-2; 9 bases align to TRBD1. Germline loops: CDR1 MGHRA, CDR2 YSYEKL. Unmatched junction bases numbered 6, after V lost 1 base and J lost 12 bases. This CDR3 is 13 amino acids long. The CDR3 loop is CASSQAMGTGNTF. The CDR3 DNA is TGCGCCAGCAGCCAAGCAATGGGGACAGGGAACACCTTC.

This chain uses TRBV10-2 with TRBJ1-6; D is undetermined. The germline CDR1 and CDR2 sequences are WSHSY and SAAADI. The ends were cut back, 4 bases at V and 7 bases at J, with 14 bases in the middle. This CDR3 comprises 15 residues. CDR3 in amino acids: CASSGAATANSPLHF. The CDR3 DNA reads TGCGCCAGCAGTGGAGCGGCGACGGCCAATTCACCCCTCCACTTT.

V is TRBV21-1 and J is TRBJ1-1. TRBV21-1 is tagged as a pseudogene. This CDR3 spans 13 amino acids. Here the CDR3 reads CAGSEERLTEAFF. In DNA, the CDR3 is TGTGCCGGCAGCGAGGAGCGCCTCACTGAAGCTTTCTTT.

This rearrangement joins TRBV7-8 to TRBJ1-1; D call uncertain. Germline lookup yields CDR1 SGHVS and CDR2 FQNEAQ. The CDR3 spans 15 residues. Trimming pared 8 bases from V and 4 bases from J, leaving 20 bases between. The CDR3 here is CASAESGPSGTEAFF. The CDR3 coding sequence is TGTGCCAGCGCTGAGAGCGGCCCCAGCGGCACTGAAGCTTTCTTT.

V gene TRBV6-6 combines with J gene TRBJ1-2; 12 positions match TRBD1. Trimming took 0 bases from V and 8 from J; bases not matched to a gene: 7. The germline V gene has CDR1 MNHNY and CDR2 SVGAGI (reference sequence). The CDR3 sequence is 16 residues long. DNA of the CDR3: TGTGCCAGCAGTTACTCCGGGACAGGGGGCATGCGGGGCTACACCTTC. Translated: CASSYSGTGGMRGYTF.